These 5 T cell receptor beta chains were sequenced from one sample in a study of PD-1 blockade in mismatch repair-deficient tumors. Profiled with immunoSEQ multiplex PCR; TCRdb holds only in-frame clones, not every one. The sample has 60,000 to 70,000 clones; around 88% are singletons. The specimen comprised peripheral blood, sampled 52 weeks after starting pembrolizumab. Receptors were obtained from an adult with mismatch repair-deficient cancer.

This clone has only a few counts. This chain joins TRBV4-2 and TRBJ2-1; TRBD2 matches at 8 bases. The CDR3 is made up of 17 amino acids. Germline V CDR1 and CDR2: LGHNA, YNFKEQ. The ends lost 0 bases at V and 5 bases at J; junction bases unmatched: 9. The CDR3 loop is CASSQDTLAGLDNEQFF. The CDR3 region has the DNA TGTGCCAGCAGCCAAGATACCCTAGCGGGCCTCGACAATGAGCAGTTCTTC.

This clone was counted a single time. The chain uses TRBV5-3 and TRBJ1-1; D gene uncertain. TRBV5-3 is an ORF; its function is uncertain. The CDR3 sequence is 11 residues long. Trimming took 2 bases from V and 4 from J, leaving 3 bases between them. The CDR3 DNA reads TGTGCCAGAAGCTTCGCCACTGAAGCTTTCTTT. Translation gives CARSFATEAFF.

CDR3 nucleotides: TGTGCCAGCAGCCAGGGGCTAGCTTCGGCCAATGAGCAGTTCTTC. Amino acid sequence: CASSQGLASANEQFF. J is TRBJ2-1 and V is TRBV5-4, with D maybe TRBD1 (6 bases). The CDR3 sequence is 15 residues long. From germline, CDR1 is SGHNT and CDR2 YYREEE (reference sequence). V lost 4 bases and J 6 bases, leaving 17 bases between the germline ends.

This rearrangement joins TRBV19 to TRBJ1-4; 7 bases align to TRBD1. Germline-derived CDR1 and CDR2 are LNHDA and SQIVND (reference sequence). The CDR3 loop spans 13 amino acids. The junction had 5 bases not matched to a gene; V was cut back by 8 bases and J by 5 bases. The CDR3 reads CASSGTENEKLFF. In nucleotides, the CDR3 is TGTGCCAGTTCGGGGACAGAAAATGAAAAACTGTTTTTT.

On this clone itself: Mismatch with germline at one junction end may stem from a read error. V usage is TRBV5-5 and J usage is TRBJ2-3; possible D gene TRBD2, 6 bases. CDR3 size: 15 residues. Germline-derived CDR1 and CDR2 are SGHKS and YYEKEE (reference sequence). CDR3 DNA sequence: TGTGCCAGCAGCACTCTAGCGCTTAGCACAGATACGCGGTATTTT. As protein: CASSTLALSTDTRYF.